The rows below give T cell receptor beta chains drawn from one sample of a study of patients and donors after allogeneic stem cell transplantation. One entry per CDR3 protein results from TCRdb running MiXCR on the RT-PCR reads. The sample gives 900,000 to 1,000,000 distinct CDR3 sequences, approximately 18% of which show up once; roughly 6% is in the top ten. Material: blood, either unsorted or a sorted T cell fraction (not recorded which). The receptors derive from a human donor who was either an allogeneic HSCT recipient or a stem cell or donor lymphocyte infusion donor (not recorded which). It is not recorded whose cells these are; they may come from a transplant donor. Each CDR3 is given with its conserved first and last residue. A D gene is named only where the DNA matches it firmly. Only some rows state a clone size, as once, few, many or a class for expanded clones.

V: TRBV5-6; J: TRBJ1-1; D: -; size: -; CDR3: CASSLVIVGTEAFF; DNA: TGTGCCAGCAGCTTGGTAATTGTCGGCACTGAAGCTTTCTTT
V: TRBV7-3; J: TRBJ1-1; D: -; size: -; CDR3: CASSTRQDTEAFF; DNA: TGTGCCAGCAGCACCCGACAGGACACTGAAGCTTTCTTT
V: TRBV4-2; J: TRBJ1-2; D: -; size: few; CDR3: CASSQEVQGSKLNYGYTF; DNA: TGTGCCAGCAGCCAAGAAGTCCAGGGAAGCAAACTTAACTATGGCTACACCTTC
V: TRBV5-1; J: TRBJ2-1; D: TRBD1; size: -; CDR3: CASSPGTGANNEQFF; DNA: TGCGCCAGCAGCCCGGGGACAGGGGCGAACAATGAGCAGTTCTTC
V: TRBV20-1; J: TRBJ1-1; D: TRBD1; size: few; CDR3: CSARFVAWTGGTEAFF; DNA: TGCAGTGCTAGATTCGTCGCCTGGACAGGGGGCACTGAAGCTTTCTTT
V: TRBV4-2; J: TRBJ1-2; D: -; size: many; CDR3: CASSQDRTNYGYTF; DNA: TGTGCCAGCAGCCAGGACAGAACTAACTATGGCTACACCTTC
V: TRBV7-9; J: TRBJ1-5; D: -; size: -; CDR3: CASSLSDQYSNQPQHF; DNA: TGTGCCAGCAGCTTGTCGGACCAATATAGCAATCAGCCCCAGCATTTT
V: TRBV15; J: TRBJ2-2; D: TRBD1; size: -; CDR3: CATSRDRGSMGTGELFF; DNA: TGTGCCACCAGCAGGGACAGGGGCTCTATGGGGACCGGGGAGCTGTTTTTT
V: TRBV5-5; J: TRBJ2-1; D: TRBD2; size: few; CDR3: CASRLSGMSSYNEQFF; DNA: TGTGCCAGCAGACTTAGCGGGATGAGCTCCTACAATGAGCAGTTCTTC
V: TRBV3-1; J: TRBJ2-1; D: TRBD2; size: few; CDR3: CASSRATTSGGHEQFF; DNA: TGTGCCAGCAGCCGGGCGACGACTAGCGGGGGGCATGAGCAGTTCTTC
V: TRBV29-1; J: TRBJ2-6; D: -; size: many; CDR3: CSVLMAGANVLTF; DNA: TGCAGCGTTCTCATGGCTGGGGCCAACGTCCTGACTTTC
V: TRBV12-3/TRBV12-4; J: TRBJ1-5; D: -; size: many; CDR3: CASSPSTGFNQPQHF; DNA: TGTGCCAGCAGTCCGTCGACAGGTTTCAATCAGCCCCAGCATTTT
V: TRBV11-3; J: TRBJ2-3; D: TRBD2; size: -; CDR3: CASSLFVAGGADTQYF; DNA: TGTGCCAGCAGCTTGTTTGTAGCGGGAGGAGCAGATACGCAGTATTTT
V: TRBV6-1; J: TRBJ1-5; D: -; size: -; CDR3: CASSEALQRGNQPQHF; DNA: TGTGCCAGCAGTGAAGCGCTACAGCGGGGCAATCAGCCCCAGCATTTT
V: TRBV20-1; J: TRBJ1-6; D: -; size: -; CDR3: CSARQGLFLSPLHF; DNA: TGCAGTGCTAGACAGGGACTTTTTCTTTCACCCCTCCACTTT
V: TRBV5-1; J: TRBJ1-1; D: TRBD1; size: few; CDR3: CASSLGQGQAFF; DNA: TGCGCCAGCAGCCTAGGACAGGGGCAAGCTTTCTTT
V: TRBV4-2; J: TRBJ2-1; D: -; size: few; CDR3: CASSQEFRQGGNNEQFF; DNA: TGTGCCAGCAGCCAAGAGTTTCGGCAGGGGGGGAACAATGAGCAGTTCTTC
V: TRBV6-5; J: TRBJ1-2; D: -; size: -; CDR3: CASGYSTPGQYYGYTF; DNA: TGTGCCAGCGGTTACTCGACTCCAGGACAGTACTATGGCTACACCTTC
V: TRBV9; J: TRBJ2-7; D: TRBD1; size: few; CDR3: CASSVDPDRGYEQYF; DNA: TGTGCCAGCAGCGTAGACCCCGACAGGGGATACGAGCAGTACTTC
V: TRBV25-1; J: TRBJ2-2; D: TRBD1; size: few; CDR3: CASSATGWGRGTGELFF; DNA: TGTGCCAGCAGTGCGACAGGGTGGGGACGTGGCACCGGGGAGCTGTTTTTT
V: TRBV10-3; J: TRBJ2-7; D: -; size: -; CDR3: CAISDLNSSRNEQYF; DNA: TGTGCCATCAGTGATCTCAATTCTAGTCGCAACGAGCAGTACTTC
V: TRBV20-1; J: TRBJ1-5; D: -; size: -; CDR3: CSAVRQSINQPQHF; DNA: TGCAGTGCAGTGCGACAGAGTATTAATCAGCCCCAGCATTTT
V: TRBV18; J: TRBJ2-5; D: -; size: few; CDR3: CASSPPEQETQYF; DNA: TGTGCCAGCTCACCACCCGAACAAGAGACCCAGTACTTC
V: TRBV14; J: TRBJ2-5; D: TRBD2; size: -; CDR3: CASSPTREILYQETQYF; DNA: TGTGCCAGCAGCCCGACGCGGGAGATCCTGTACCAAGAGACCCAGTACTTC
V: TRBV20-1; J: TRBJ1-2; D: -; size: -; CDR3: CSARSYGYTF; DNA: TGCAGTGCCCGAAGCTATGGCTACACCTTC
V: TRBV10-3; J: TRBJ1-1; D: -; size: few; CDR3: CAISEAGGRTEAFF; DNA: TGTGCCATCAGTGAGGCCGGGGGTCGGACTGAAGCTTTCTTT
V: TRBV24-1; J: TRBJ1-2; D: TRBD1; size: few; CDR3: CATSGGQGGYGYTF; DNA: TGTGCCACCAGTGGGGGACAGGGAGGCTATGGCTACACCTTC
V: TRBV12-3/TRBV12-4; J: TRBJ1-6; D: TRBD1; size: few; CDR3: CASTGTADNSPLHF; DNA: TGTGCCAGCACCGGGACAGCGGATAATTCACCCCTCCACTTT
V: TRBV5-1; J: TRBJ2-3; D: TRBD1; size: few; CDR3: CASSLERGQGPKTQYF; DNA: TGCGCCAGCAGCCTGGAAAGGGGACAGGGGCCCAAGACGCAGTATTTT
V: TRBV20-1; J: TRBJ2-2; D: -; size: few; CDR3: CSARIGHGELFF; DNA: TGCAGTGCACGGATAGGACACGGGGAGCTGTTTTTT
V: TRBV20-1; J: TRBJ2-7; D: TRBD2; size: -; CDR3: CSANSGSTYEQYF; DNA: TGCAGTGCTAATAGCGGGAGCACCTACGAGCAGTACTTC